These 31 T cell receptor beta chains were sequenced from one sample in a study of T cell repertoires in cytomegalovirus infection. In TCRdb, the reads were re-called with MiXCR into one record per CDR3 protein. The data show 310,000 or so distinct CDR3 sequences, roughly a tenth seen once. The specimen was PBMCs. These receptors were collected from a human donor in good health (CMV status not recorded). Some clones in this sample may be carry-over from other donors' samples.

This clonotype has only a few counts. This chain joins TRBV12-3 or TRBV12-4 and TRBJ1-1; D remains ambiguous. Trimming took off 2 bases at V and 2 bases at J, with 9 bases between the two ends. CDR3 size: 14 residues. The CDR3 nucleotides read TGTGCCAGCAGTTTATACAGATCCAACACTGAAGCTTTCTTT. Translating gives CASSLYRSNTEAFF.

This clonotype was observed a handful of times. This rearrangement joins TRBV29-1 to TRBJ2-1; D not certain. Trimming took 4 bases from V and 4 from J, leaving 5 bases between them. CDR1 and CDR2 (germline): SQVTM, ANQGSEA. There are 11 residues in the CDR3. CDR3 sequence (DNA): TGCAGCGTTGTTATTTACAATGAGCAGTTCTTC. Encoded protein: CSVVIYNEQFF.

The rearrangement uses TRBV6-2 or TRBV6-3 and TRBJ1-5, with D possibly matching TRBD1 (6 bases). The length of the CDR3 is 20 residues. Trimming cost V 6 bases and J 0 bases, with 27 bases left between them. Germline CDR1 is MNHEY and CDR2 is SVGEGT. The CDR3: CASSPLQGRRLPYSNQPQHF. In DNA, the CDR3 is TGTGCCAGCAGCCCCCTCCAGGGGCGCCGCTTACCTTATAGCAATCAGCCCCAGCATTTT.

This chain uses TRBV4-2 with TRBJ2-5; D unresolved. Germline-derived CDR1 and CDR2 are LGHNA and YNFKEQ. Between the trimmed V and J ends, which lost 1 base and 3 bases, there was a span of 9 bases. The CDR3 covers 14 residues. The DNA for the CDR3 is TGTGCCAGCAGCCAAGGAACAGACAAAGAGACCCAGTACTTC. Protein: CASSQGTDKETQYF.

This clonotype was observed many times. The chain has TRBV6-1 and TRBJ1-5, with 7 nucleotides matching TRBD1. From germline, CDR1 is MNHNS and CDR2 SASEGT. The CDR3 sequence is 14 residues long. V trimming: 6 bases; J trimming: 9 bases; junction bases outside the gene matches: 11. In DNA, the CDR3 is TGTGCCAGCAGCGATGACAGGGCTCGGGTGCCCCAGCATTTT. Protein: CASSDDRARVPQHF.

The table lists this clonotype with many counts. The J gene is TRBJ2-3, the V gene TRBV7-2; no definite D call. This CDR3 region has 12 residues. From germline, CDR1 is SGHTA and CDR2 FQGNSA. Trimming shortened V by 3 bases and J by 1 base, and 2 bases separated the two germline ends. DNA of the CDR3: TGTGCCAGCAGCTTTGGCACAGATACGCAGTATTTT. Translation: CASSFGTDTQYF.

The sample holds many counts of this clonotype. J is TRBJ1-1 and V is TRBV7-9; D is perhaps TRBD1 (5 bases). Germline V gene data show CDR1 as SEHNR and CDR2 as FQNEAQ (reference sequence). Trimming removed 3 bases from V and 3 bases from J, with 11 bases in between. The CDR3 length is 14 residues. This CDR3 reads CASSFDSVYTEAFF. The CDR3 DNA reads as TGTGCCAGCAGCTTCGACAGTGTCTACACTGAAGCTTTCTTT.

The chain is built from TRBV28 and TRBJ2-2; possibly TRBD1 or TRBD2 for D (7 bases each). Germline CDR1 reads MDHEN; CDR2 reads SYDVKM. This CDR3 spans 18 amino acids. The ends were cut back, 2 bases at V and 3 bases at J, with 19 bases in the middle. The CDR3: CASSLTRHRGGYTGELFF. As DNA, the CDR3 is TGTGCCAGCAGTTTAACCCGTCACAGGGGAGGGTACACCGGGGAGCTGTTTTTT.

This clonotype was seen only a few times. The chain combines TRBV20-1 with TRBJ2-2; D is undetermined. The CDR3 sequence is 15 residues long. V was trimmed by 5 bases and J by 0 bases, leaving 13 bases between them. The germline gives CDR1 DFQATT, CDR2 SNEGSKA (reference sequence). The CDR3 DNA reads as TGCAGTGCTGGGCAAGCTTATTCGAACACCGGGGAGCTGTTTTTT. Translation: CSAGQAYSNTGELFF.

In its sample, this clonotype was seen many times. The CDR3 is CASSAGTVNTEAFF. DNA for the CDR3: TGTGCCAGCAGTGCAGGGACAGTGAACACTGAAGCTTTCTTT. The gene calls are TRBV6-1 and TRBJ1-1, with 7 positions matching TRBD1. The CDR3 has 14 amino acids. With 4 bases clipped from V and 0 bases from J, the junction kept 2 bases outside the gene matches. CDR1 is MNHNS, CDR2 SASEGT, per germline.

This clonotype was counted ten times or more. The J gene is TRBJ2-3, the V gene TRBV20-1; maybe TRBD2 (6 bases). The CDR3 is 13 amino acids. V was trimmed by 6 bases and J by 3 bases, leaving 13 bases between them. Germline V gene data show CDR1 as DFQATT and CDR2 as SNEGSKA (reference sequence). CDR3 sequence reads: CSAWRVETDTQYF. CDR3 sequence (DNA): TGCAGTGCCTGGAGGGTAGAAACAGATACGCAGTATTTT.

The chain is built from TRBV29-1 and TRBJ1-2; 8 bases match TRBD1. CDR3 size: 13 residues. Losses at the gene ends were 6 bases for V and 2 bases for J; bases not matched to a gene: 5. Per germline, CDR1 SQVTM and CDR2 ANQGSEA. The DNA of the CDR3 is TGCAGCGTCGGACAGGGCCCAAACTATGGCTACACCTTC. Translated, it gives CSVGQGPNYGYTF.

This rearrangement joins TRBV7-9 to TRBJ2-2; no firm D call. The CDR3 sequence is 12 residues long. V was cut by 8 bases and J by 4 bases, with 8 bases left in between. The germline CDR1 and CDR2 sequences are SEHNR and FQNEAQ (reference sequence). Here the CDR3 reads CASDRITGELFF. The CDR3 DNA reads TGTGCCAGCGACCGGATCACCGGGGAGCTGTTTTTT.

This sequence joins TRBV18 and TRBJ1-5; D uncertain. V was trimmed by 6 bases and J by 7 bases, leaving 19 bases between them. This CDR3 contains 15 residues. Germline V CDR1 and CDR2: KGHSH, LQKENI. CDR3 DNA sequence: TGTGCCAGCTCCCCAAGGGAGAGGGCTGGACAGCCCCAGCATTTT. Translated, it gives CASSPRERAGQPQHF.

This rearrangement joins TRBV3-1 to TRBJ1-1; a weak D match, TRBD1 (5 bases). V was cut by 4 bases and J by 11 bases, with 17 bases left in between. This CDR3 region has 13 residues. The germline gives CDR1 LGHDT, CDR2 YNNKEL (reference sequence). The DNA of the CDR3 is TGTGCCAGCAGCCCGGGACCCCCCAACACGGCTTTCTTT. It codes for CASSPGPPNTAFF.

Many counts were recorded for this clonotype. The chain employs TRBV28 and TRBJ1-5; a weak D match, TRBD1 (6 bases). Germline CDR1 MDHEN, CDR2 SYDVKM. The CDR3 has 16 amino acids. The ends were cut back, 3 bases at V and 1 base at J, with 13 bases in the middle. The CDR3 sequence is CASSLPGAGSNQPQHF. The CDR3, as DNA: TGTGCCAGCAGTTTGCCGGGGGCTGGGAGCAATCAGCCCCAGCATTTT. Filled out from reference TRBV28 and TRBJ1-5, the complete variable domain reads DVKVTQSSRYLVKRTGEKVFLECVQDMDHENMFWYRQDPGLGLRLIYFSYDVKMKEKGDIPEGYSVSREKKERFSLILESASTNQTSMYLCASSLPGAGSNQPQHFGDGTRLSIL.

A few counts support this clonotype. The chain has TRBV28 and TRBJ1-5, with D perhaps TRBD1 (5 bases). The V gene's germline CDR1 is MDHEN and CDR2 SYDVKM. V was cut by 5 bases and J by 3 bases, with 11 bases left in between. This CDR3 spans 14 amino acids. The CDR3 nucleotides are TGTGCCAGCAGTCTCGGACACGTCAATCAGCCCCAGCATTTT. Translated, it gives CASSLGHVNQPQHF.

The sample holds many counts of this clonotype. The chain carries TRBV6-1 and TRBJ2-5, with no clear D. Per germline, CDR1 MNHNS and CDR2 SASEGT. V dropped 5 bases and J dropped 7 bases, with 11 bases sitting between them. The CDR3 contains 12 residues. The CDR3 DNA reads TGTGCCAGCAGTTTAAACGAGGCGACCCAGTACTTC. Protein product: CASSLNEATQYF.

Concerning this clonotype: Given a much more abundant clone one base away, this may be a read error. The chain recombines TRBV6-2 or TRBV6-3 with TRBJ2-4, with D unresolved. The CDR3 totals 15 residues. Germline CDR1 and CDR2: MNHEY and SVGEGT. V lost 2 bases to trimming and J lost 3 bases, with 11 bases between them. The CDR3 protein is CASSYGPLIKNIQYF. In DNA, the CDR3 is TGTGCCAGCAGTTACGGCCCCCTGATCAAAAACATTCAGTACTTC.

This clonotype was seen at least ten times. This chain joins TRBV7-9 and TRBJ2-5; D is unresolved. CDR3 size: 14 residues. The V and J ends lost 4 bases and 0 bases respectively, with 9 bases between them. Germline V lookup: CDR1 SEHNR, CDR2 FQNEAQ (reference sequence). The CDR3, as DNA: TGTGCCAGCAGCTCCGCTCGGGACCAAGAGACCCAGTACTTC. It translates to CASSSARDQETQYF.

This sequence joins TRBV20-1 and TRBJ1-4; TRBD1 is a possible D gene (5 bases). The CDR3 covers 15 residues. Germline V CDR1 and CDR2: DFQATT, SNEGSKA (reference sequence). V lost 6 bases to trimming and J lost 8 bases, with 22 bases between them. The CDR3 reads CSARPLRGEGEKLFF. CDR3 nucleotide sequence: TGCAGTGCAAGACCCCTGCGGGGGGAGGGGGAAAAACTGTTTTTT.

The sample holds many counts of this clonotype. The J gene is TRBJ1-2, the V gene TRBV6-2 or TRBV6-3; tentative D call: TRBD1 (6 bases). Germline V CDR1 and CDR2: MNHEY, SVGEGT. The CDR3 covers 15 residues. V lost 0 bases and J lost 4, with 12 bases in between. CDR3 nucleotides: TGTGCCAGCAGTTACTCCACAGGGCCCATCTATGGCTACACCTTC. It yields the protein CASSYSTGPIYGYTF.

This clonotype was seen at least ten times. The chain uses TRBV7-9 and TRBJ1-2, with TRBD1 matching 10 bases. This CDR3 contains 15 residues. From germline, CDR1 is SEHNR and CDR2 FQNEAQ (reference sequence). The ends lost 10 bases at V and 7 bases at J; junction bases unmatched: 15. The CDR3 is CATAIEGQGSSGYTF. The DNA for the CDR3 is TGTGCCACCGCGATAGAGGGACAGGGGAGTTCTGGCTACACCTTC.

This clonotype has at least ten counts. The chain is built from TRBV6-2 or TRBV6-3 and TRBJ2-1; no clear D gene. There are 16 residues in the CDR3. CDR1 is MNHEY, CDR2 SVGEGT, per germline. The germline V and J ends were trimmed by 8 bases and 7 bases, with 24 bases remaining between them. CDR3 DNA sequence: TGTGCCAGCGCCCTTCCCGGCCGGAAAGTAGGGAATGAGCAGTTCTTC. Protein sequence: CASALPGRKVGNEQFF.

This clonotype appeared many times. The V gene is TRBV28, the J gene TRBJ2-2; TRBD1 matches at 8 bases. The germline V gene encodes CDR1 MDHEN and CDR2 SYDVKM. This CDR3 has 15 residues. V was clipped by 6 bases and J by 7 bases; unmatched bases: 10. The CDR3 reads CASSLPGTGVGELFF. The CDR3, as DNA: TGTGCCAGCAGCTTACCCGGGACAGGAGTCGGGGAGCTGTTTTTT.

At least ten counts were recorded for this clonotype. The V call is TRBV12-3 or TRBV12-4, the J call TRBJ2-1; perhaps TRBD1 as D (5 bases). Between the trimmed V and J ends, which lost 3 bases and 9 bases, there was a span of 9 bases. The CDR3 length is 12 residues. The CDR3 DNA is TGTGCCAGCAGTTTGGGGCGATCTGAGCAGTTCTTC. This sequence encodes CASSLGRSEQFF.

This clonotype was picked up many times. The chain's CDR3 is CASSVSSYEQYV. CDR3 sequence (DNA): TGTGCCAGCAGCGTAAGCTCCTACGAGCAGTACGTC. This chain uses TRBV2 with TRBJ2-7, with D unclear. Germline assignment: CDR1 SNHLY and CDR2 FYNNEI. This CDR3 spans 12 amino acids. The germline V and J ends were trimmed by 6 bases and 0 bases, with 6 bases remaining between them.

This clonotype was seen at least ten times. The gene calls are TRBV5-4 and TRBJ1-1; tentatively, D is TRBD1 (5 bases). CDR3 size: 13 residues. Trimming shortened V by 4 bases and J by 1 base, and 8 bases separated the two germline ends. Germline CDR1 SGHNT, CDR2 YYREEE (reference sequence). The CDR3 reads CASSGQPNTEAFF. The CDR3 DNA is TGTGCCAGCAGCGGACAACCGAACACTGAAGCTTTCTTT.

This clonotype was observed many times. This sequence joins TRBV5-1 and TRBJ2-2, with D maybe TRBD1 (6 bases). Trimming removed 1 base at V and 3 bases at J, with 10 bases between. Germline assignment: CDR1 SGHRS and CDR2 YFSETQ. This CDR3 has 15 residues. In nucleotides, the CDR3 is TGCGCCAGCAGCTTGACAGGGCAAGACACCGGGGAGCTGTTTTTT. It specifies CASSLTGQDTGELFF.

The CDR3 DNA reads as TGTGCCAGCAGCTTAGGAGCAGGGGGTTCAAATCAGCCCCAGCATTTT. Its translation is CASSLGAGGSNQPQHF. This sequence joins TRBV7-9 and TRBJ1-5, with 7 bases matching TRBD1. The CDR3 is made up of 16 amino acids. Germline CDR1 is SEHNR and CDR2 is FQNEAQ (reference sequence). V lost 1 base, J lost 4 bases, and 7 bases stayed unmatched.

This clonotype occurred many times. This chain's CDR3 is CASSPQETQYF. For the CDR3, the DNA is TGTGCCAGCAGCCCCCAAGAGACCCAGTACTTC. The J gene is TRBJ2-5, the V gene TRBV7-6; D unclear. V lost 5 bases and J lost 1, with 2 bases in between. The germline V gene encodes CDR1 SGHVS and CDR2 FNYEAQ. The CDR3 runs to 11 residues.